This TCR beta chain was retrieved from a study of tumor-infiltrating lymphocytes in primary liver carcinoma. Looking at the study overall: Those enrolled were patients of both sexes, who were aged 30 to 69 years. Tumors were staged T1-T3 N0M0 and measured about 4 to 11 cm across.

This clonotype was seen more than once but under ten times. The target antigen is unknown. This may stem from a read error, because a much larger clone lies one nucleotide away. Overall study findings and caveats: Appearing in all five tumor regions was true of only about 7.5-25% of top clones. The study found tumor-adjacent and tumor-blood pairs overlapped less than tumor region pairs.

The V end lost 3 bases, the J end lost 0 bases, and 12 bases lay between the germline ends. CDR1 is SQVTM, CDR2 ANQGSEA, per germline. This CDR3 has 15 amino acids. Joint extraction of RNA and DNA used about 17-33 mg of bulk tissue that was unsorted. The researchers produced TCR beta cDNA from 500 to 550 ng total RNA with a constant-region primer. TCR beta libraries came from three nested multiplex PCR rounds using slightly modified ARM-PCR. A C-beta reverse primer and TRBV1-TRBV30 forward primers served in each of the first two PCR rounds, at ten to eleven cycles apiece. TCRdb re-called the multiplex PCR reads with MiXCR, one entry per CDR3 protein. Of around 21,000 distinct CDR3 sequences listed, approximately 72% were seen once; the top ten hold about 39%.

The chain is built from TRBV29-1 and TRBJ2-1; unclear D gene. The source of this sequence is a middle-aged man with primary liver carcinoma and hepatitis B virus infection. Sequencing input: liver tumor tissue from sampling region 1. The sample's subset: tumor region T1, superior pole. The CDR3 DNA follows: TGCAGCGTTGATACCGTATGCACCTCCTACAATGAGCAGTTCTTC. Encoded protein: CSVDTVCTSYNEQFF.